A single sample gave rise to the 6 T cell receptor beta chains below, sequenced in a study of low-dose radiotherapy and immunotherapy resistance in tumors. This sample's time point: after trial treatment. Noted treatment: LDRT plus nivolumab, ipilimumab, low-dose cyclophosphamide and aspirin (RACIN trial). First-strand cDNA relied on TRAV- and TRBV-specific primers spanning alpha and beta chains. A constant-region primer paired with the V-primer adapter amplified TCRs over about 19 PCR cycles. A single record per CDR3 protein comes from TCRdb applying MiXCR to the reads. The sample carries roughly 100,000 distinct CDR3 sequences, about 20% recorded once. Specimen: PBMCs, collected after low-dose radiotherapy plus immunotherapy. These receptor sequences come from a female donor with ovarian cancer.

There are many counts of this clonotype. The V gene is TRBV28, the J gene TRBJ1-2; TRBD1 agrees at 9 bases. The V gene's germline CDR1 is MDHEN and CDR2 SYDVKM. Trimming at V came to 6 bases and at J to 8 bases, leaving 4 bases not matched to a gene. The CDR3 totals 12 residues. DNA for the CDR3: TGTGCCAGCAGAACAGGGGGCGGCGGCTACACCTTC. It codes for CASRTGGGGYTF.

This clonotype appeared once. The chain carries TRBV5-1 and TRBJ1-6; the D gene is possibly TRBD1 (6 bases). Germline V gives CDR1 SGHRS, CDR2 YFSETQ. The CDR3 covers 14 residues. Deletions cut 4 bases from V and 7 bases from J, with 12 bases between. DNA for the CDR3: TGCGCCAGCAGCCCCAGGACAGAGAATTCACCCCTCCACTTT. The encoded protein is CASSPRTENSPLHF.

This clonotype was seen ten or more times. The gene calls are TRBV5-6 and TRBJ2-5; 9 bases line up with TRBD2. With 4 bases clipped from V and 1 base from J, the junction kept 14 bases outside the gene matches. This CDR3 region has 18 residues. Germline CDR1 SGHDT, CDR2 YYEEEE. DNA of the CDR3: TGTGCCAGCAGCCCGACGGGGTATCTAGCGGGGCTCCAAGAGACCCAGTACTTC. Its protein product is CASSPTGYLAGLQETQYF.

This clonotype showed up many times. This chain uses TRBV5-5 with TRBJ2-3, with TRBD2 as a possible D gene (5 bases). Germline CDR1 SGHKS, CDR2 YYEKEE (reference sequence). Trimming shortened V by 4 bases and J by 2 bases, and 14 bases separated the two germline ends. The CDR3 length is 15 residues. This chain's CDR3 is CASSETAGNTDTQYF. The CDR3 coding sequence is TGTGCCAGCAGCGAAACGGCCGGGAACACAGATACGCAGTATTTT. The variable domain in full, completed from reference TRBV5-5 and TRBJ2-3, reads DAGVTQSPTHLIKTRGQQVTLRCSPISGHKSVSWYQQVLGQGPQFIFQYYEKEERGRGNFPDRFSARQFPNYSSELNVNALLLGDSALYLCASSETAGNTDTQYFGPGTRLTVL.

This clonotype has a count of ten or more. The chain carries TRBV4-2 and TRBJ2-1; possible D gene TRBD2, 6 bases. Trimming shortened V by 0 bases and J by 7 bases, and 22 bases separated the two germline ends. Germline-derived CDR1 and CDR2 are LGHNA and YNFKEQ. The CDR3 runs to 18 residues. The CDR3 loop reads CASSQDLGGGTTWNEQFF. The CDR3 DNA reads TGTGCCAGCAGCCAAGATCTTGGGGGAGGCACGACGTGGAATGAGCAGTTCTTC.

This clonotype was found many times. This chain connects TRBV11-3 to TRBJ2-6; the match to TRBD1 covers 7 bases. The CDR3 sequence is 17 residues long. Germline CDR1 SGHNT, CDR2 YENEEA. The J segment lost 0 bases and the V segment lost 5 bases, leaving 7 bases of the junction unmatched. The CDR3 sequence: CASSPRTGLSGANVLTF. CDR3 coding DNA: TGTGCCAGCAGCCCGCGGACAGGACTCTCTGGGGCCAACGTCCTGACTTTC.